What follows are 25 T cell receptor beta chains derived from one specimen sequenced in a study of cytomegalovirus exposure and HLA in healthy donors. Researchers ran the PCR with 60 Vbeta and 13 Jbeta primers. TCRdb's copy holds only in-frame clones and misses some; the assay was immunoSEQ multiplex PCR. The sample holds about 200,000 clones, roughly 82% seen once. The sample comprised PBMCs. The receptors originated from a man aged 40-55 years in good health and CMV-seropositive.

This chain's CDR3 is CASSRQGAGDTEAFF. The CDR3 DNA reads TGTGCCAGCAGTCGACAGGGGGCGGGTGACACTGAAGCTTTCTTT. The chain is built from TRBV6-1 and TRBJ1-1; 10 bases agree with TRBD1. There are 15 residues in the CDR3. Germline V gene data show CDR1 as MNHNS and CDR2 as SASEGT. With 5 bases clipped from V and 3 bases from J, the junction kept 6 bases outside the gene matches.

This chain links TRBV7-9 with TRBJ2-1; 9 bases line up with TRBD2. The CDR3 loop spans 16 amino acids. The germline gives CDR1 SEHNR, CDR2 FQNEAQ (reference sequence). Trimming at V came to 5 bases and at J to 3 bases, leaving 8 bases not matched to a gene. CDR3 in amino acids: CASSPIAGGSYNEQFF. CDR3 coding DNA: TGTGCCAGCAGCCCCATCGCGGGAGGGAGCTACAATGAGCAGTTCTTC.

This clone has a single count. This sequence joins TRBV11-3 and TRBJ2-2, with TRBD2 identical over 9 bases. The CDR3 loop spans 15 amino acids. V lost 3 bases to trimming and J lost 7 bases; unmatched junction nucleotides: 6. Germline V gene lookup returns CDR1 SGHNT and CDR2 YENEEA. CDR3 nucleotide sequence: TGTGCCAGCAGCTTCCTAGCGGGATCGGTCGGGGAGCTGTTTTTT. Translated: CASSFLAGSVGELFF.

V is TRBV30 and J is TRBJ1-2, with D possibly matching TRBD1 (6 bases). Germline CDR1 reads GTSNPN; CDR2 reads SVGIG (reference sequence). This CDR3 is built from 12 residues. The ends were cut back, 4 bases at V and 3 bases at J, with 9 bases in the middle. DNA for the CDR3: TGTGCCTGGAAAGGGGGGGACTATGGCTACACCTTC. Translated, it gives CAWKGGDYGYTF.

V and J are TRBV7-6 and TRBJ2-5, with 9 positions matching TRBD2. The CDR3 has 16 residues. After removal of 5 bases from V and 1 base from J, the junction contained 8 bases not matched to a gene. CDR1 SGHVS and CDR2 FNYEAQ come from the germline V gene. This CDR3 reads CASSHSAGGAQETQYF. For the CDR3, the DNA is TGTGCCAGCAGCCACTCCGCGGGAGGGGCCCAAGAGACCCAGTACTTC.

The chain carries TRBV7-9 and TRBJ2-7; 7 nucleotides agree with TRBD1. Germline CDR1 reads SEHNR; CDR2 reads FQNEAQ (reference sequence). The CDR3 length is 14 residues. Trimming removed 4 bases from V and 3 bases from J; junction bases left unmatched: 6. The CDR3 spells CASSSGQVGYEQYF. CDR3 sequence (DNA): TGTGCCAGCAGCTCAGGACAGGTCGGCTACGAGCAGTACTTC.

The genes are TRBV11-2 and TRBJ2-7, with D perhaps matching TRBD2 (6 bases). The CDR3 runs to 13 residues. The germline V and J ends were trimmed by 1 base and 8 bases, with 12 bases remaining between them. The germline V gene has CDR1 SGHAT and CDR2 FQNNGV. The CDR3 bases are TGTGCCAGCAGCTTAGTGGGGACTGCGCAGCAGTACGTC. It specifies CASSLVGTAQQYV.

The rearrangement uses TRBV6-1 and TRBJ1-2; D might be TRBD1 (6 bases). The V gene's germline CDR1 is MNHNS and CDR2 SASEGT. Trimming cost V 2 bases and J 7 bases, with 11 bases left between them. CDR3 length: 13 amino acids. The CDR3 DNA is TGTGCCAGCAGTGAACACAGGGAGGGTGGCTACACCTTC. It encodes CASSEHREGGYTF.

The genes are TRBV7-8 and TRBJ1-5, with D uncertain. Germline V CDR1 and CDR2: SGHVS, FQNEAQ. V was shortened by 1 base and J by 5 bases, with 15 bases between the two germline ends. CDR3 length: 16 amino acids. Here the CDR3 reads CASSLEGGLFHQPQHF. DNA of the CDR3: TGTGCCAGCAGCTTAGAGGGAGGGCTTTTTCATCAGCCCCAGCATTTT.

V usage is TRBV11-2 and J usage is TRBJ2-2; D is uncertain. CDR3 size: 14 residues. Germline V lookup: CDR1 SGHAT, CDR2 FQNNGV. Deletions cut 0 bases from V and 1 base from J, with 3 bases between. CDR3 in DNA: TGTGCCAGCAGCTTAGATAGGAACACCGGGGAGCTGTTTTTT. Protein: CASSLDRNTGELFF.

This chain uses TRBV25-1 with TRBJ1-5; D is ambiguous. Germline CDR1 reads MGHDK; CDR2 reads SYGVNS. Trimming removed 11 bases at V and 2 bases at J, with 4 bases between. This CDR3 spans 10 amino acids. CDR3 loop: CAAGNQPQHF. The CDR3 DNA is TGTGCCGCGGGCAATCAGCCCCAGCATTTT.

This clone was counted only a few times. The V call is TRBV10-3, the J call TRBJ1-2, with D hard to call. There are 14 residues in the CDR3. Germline CDR1 reads ENHRY; CDR2 reads SYGVKD. V shed 0 bases and J shed 8 bases, with 13 bases lying between them. This chain's CDR3 is CAISESPGLGGYTF. In DNA form, the CDR3 reads TGTGCCATCAGTGAGTCCCCCGGCCTGGGCGGCTACACCTTC.

V gene TRBV29-1 combines with J gene TRBJ1-4, with a possible D match to TRBD1 (6 bases). Germline V gives CDR1 SQVTM, CDR2 ANQGSEA. There are 16 residues in the CDR3. V was cut by 5 bases and J by 7 bases, with 23 bases left in between. CDR3 in DNA: TGCAGCGTTCAACAAGGGGGACGTCTTGGGAGTGAAAAACTGTTTTTT. Protein product: CSVQQGGRLGSEKLFF.

The chain couples TRBV7-9 to TRBJ2-7; TRBD2 matches at 11 bases. CDR3 length: 18 amino acids. Germline V gene sequence: CDR1 SEHNR, CDR2 FQNEAQ (reference sequence). Germline trimming cut 1 base from V and 1 base from J; bases unmatched to any gene: 9. The CDR3 coding sequence is TGTGCCAGCAGCTTAGATCCCACTAGCGGGAGATTGTCCTACGAGCAGTACGTC. Encoded protein: CASSLDPTSGRLSYEQYV.

This chain joins TRBV5-1 and TRBJ1-2; 12 nucleotides agree with TRBD1. CDR1 is SGHRS and CDR2 is YFSETQ in the germline V gene. J was trimmed by 7 bases and V by 4 bases; bases with no gene match: 8. CDR3 size: 15 residues. The CDR3 sequence is CASSLEGQGAFGYTF. The CDR3 nucleotides are TGCGCCAGCAGCCTGGAGGGACAGGGGGCTTTTGGCTACACCTTC.

V usage is TRBV14 and J usage is TRBJ2-7; 11 bases line up with TRBD1. The CDR3 is made up of 17 amino acids. With V trimmed by 0 bases and J by 2 bases, 6 bases remained unmatched. Germline-derived CDR1 and CDR2 are SGHDN and FVKESK. The chain's CDR3 is CASSQDLGQGDPYEQYV. As DNA, the CDR3 is TGTGCCAGCAGCCAAGACCTGGGACAGGGGGACCCCTACGAGCAGTACGTC.

This chain joins TRBV28 and TRBJ1-5; a weak D match, TRBD1 (6 bases). Germline V gene sequence: CDR1 MDHEN, CDR2 SYDVKM. The CDR3 runs to 14 residues. V was pared by 6 bases and J by 4 bases, with 13 bases between. The CDR3: CASRQGEWNQPQHF. CDR3 DNA sequence: TGTGCCAGCAGACAGGGAGAATGGAATCAGCCCCAGCATTTT.

The gene calls are TRBV5-4 and TRBJ2-3; 10 bases map to TRBD2. CDR3 length: 17 residues. The junction had 8 bases not matched to a gene; V was cut back by 0 bases and J by 4 bases. Germline V gives CDR1 SGHNT, CDR2 YYREEE (reference sequence). The CDR3 sequence is CASSLEVAGGRADTQYF. The CDR3 DNA reads as TGTGCCAGCAGCTTGGAGGTAGCGGGAGGAAGGGCAGATACGCAGTATTTT.

V and J are TRBV2 and TRBJ1-2; 7 nucleotides agree with TRBD1. Germline CDR1 is SNHLY and CDR2 is FYNNEI. The V and J ends lost 7 bases and 4 bases, in that order; junction bases with no gene match: 6. CDR3 length equals 13 residues. The CDR3 protein is CASTGDSFYGYTF. Written as DNA, the CDR3 is TGTGCCAGCACCGGGGACAGTTTCTATGGCTACACCTTC. The full variable domain, in which reference TRBV2 and TRBJ1-2 provide the parts outside the CDR3, is EPEVTQTPSHQVTQMGQEVILRCVPISNHLYFYWYRQILGQKVEFLVSFYNNEISEKSEIFDDQFSVERPDGSNFTLKIRSTKLEDSAMYFCASTGDSFYGYTFGSGTRLTVV.

This chain uses TRBV7-9 with TRBJ2-3; TRBD2 matches 8 bases. The V gene end was trimmed by 0 bases and the J gene end by 0 bases; junction bases not matched to a gene: 2. Per germline, CDR1 SEHNR and CDR2 FQNEAQ (reference sequence). The CDR3 runs to 16 residues. CDR3: CASSLASSGSTDTQYF. In DNA form, the CDR3 reads TGTGCCAGCAGCTTAGCCTCTAGCGGGAGCACAGATACGCAGTATTTT.

In this sample, this clone turned up once. This chain links TRBV2 with TRBJ2-7; 14 bases align to TRBD2. Per the germline V gene, CDR1 is SNHLY and CDR2 is FYNNEI. This CDR3 contains 16 residues. V lost 6 bases to trimming and J lost 3 bases; unmatched junction nucleotides: 7. DNA of the CDR3: TGTGCCAGCAGGCCGGGACTAGCGGGAGAGCTCTACGAGCAGTACTTC. Protein: CASRPGLAGELYEQYF.

CDR3 DNA: TGCGCCAGCAGCGGACTAGCTCTTTCCACCGGGGAGCTGTTTTTT. It translates to CASSGLALSTGELFF. The chain uses TRBV5-1 and TRBJ2-2, with 8 bases matching TRBD2. CDR3 length equals 15 residues. Losses at the gene ends were 4 bases for V and 4 bases for J; bases not matched to a gene: 6. Germline V lookup: CDR1 SGHRS, CDR2 YFSETQ.

The V and J genes are TRBV15 and TRBJ1-3; 9 bases are a match to TRBD1. Germline loops: CDR1 LNHNV, CDR2 YYDKDF (reference sequence). V was clipped by 9 bases and J by 0 bases; unmatched bases: 6. The CDR3 spans 15 residues. In nucleotides, the CDR3 is TGTGCCACGTGGGGACAGGGATACTCTGGAAACACCATATATTTT. It is translated as CATWGQGYSGNTIYF. Looking up the rest from reference TRBV15 and TRBJ1-3 gives the full variable domain: DAMVIQNPRYQVTQFGKPVTLSCSQTLNHNVMYWYQQKSSQAPKLLFHYYDKDFNNEADTPDNFQSRRPNTSFCFLDIRSPGLGDTAMYLCATWGQGYSGNTIYFGEGSWLTVV.

The chain uses TRBV6-5 and TRBJ2-5; TRBD2 matches 11 bases. The length of the CDR3 is 14 residues. After removal of 5 bases from V and 5 bases from J, the junction contained 4 bases not matched to a gene. In germline, CDR1 is MNHEY, CDR2 SVGAGI. This CDR3 reads CASSLSGRAETQYF. DNA of the CDR3: TGTGCCAGCAGTCTTAGCGGGAGGGCCGAGACCCAGTACTTC.

This chain joins TRBV9 and TRBJ1-1; 7 bases are shared with TRBD1. V gave up 3 bases and J gave up 1 base; unmatched junction bases: 6. This CDR3 contains 15 residues. CDR1 and CDR2 from the germline V gene are SGDLS and YYNGEE. CDR3 sequence: CASSARTGTNTEAFF. The CDR3 DNA reads TGTGCCAGCAGCGCCCGGACAGGAACGAACACTGAAGCTTTCTTT.